The present entry profiles one T cell receptor (beta chain) with its context. Its specificity is not known. This sample was included in a study of blood T cells in healthy people across ages. A J-beta primer mix and a sample-barcoded 5' primer were used in a second PCR of about 6 to 12 cycles. Each cDNA molecule was tagged by a template-switch adaptor that had 12 random nucleotides. Each CDR3 protein is one row after TCRdb ran MiXCR on the 5' RACE reads. The sample consists of approximately 670,000 distinct CDR3 sequences, roughly two fifths of them appearing once. The CDR3 contains 15 residues. Peripheral blood samples of 9 to 10 milliliters were drawn from each donor. Study-level points and caveats: Estimates based on one million T cells were treated as lower bounds. CMV status of donors was not determined, possibly confounding expanded clonotype changes.

This sequence was found in a man older than 75 in good health. Sequencing was carried out using blood. The chain employs TRBV12-3 or TRBV12-4 and TRBJ2-4; 7 positions match TRBD1. The J call is uncertain, as TRBJ2-7 better fits the DNA end. CDR3 protein: CASSVGGTDLYEQYF. DNA for the CDR3: TGTGCCAGCAGCGTAGGTGGGACAGACCTCTACGAGCAGTACTTC.